The clone carrying this T cell receptor beta chain was observed a few times. Its specificity is unknown. The source of the sample is a study of cytomegalovirus exposure and HLA in healthy donors. Notes on the study in general: Based on reports, TCR beta sequences accurately predicted HLA-A and HLA-B alleles for most subjects.

This PCR relied on a set of 60 Vbeta primers and 13 Jbeta primers. Profiled with immunoSEQ multiplex PCR; TCRdb holds only in-frame clones, not every one. The sample holds hundreds of thousands of clones, approximately 80% seen once. Per germline, CDR1 SGHNT and CDR2 YYREEE (reference sequence). Trimming removed 0 bases at V and 9 bases at J, with 17 bases between. The CDR3 extends over 15 amino acids. The rearrangement links TRBV5-4 to TRBJ2-3; a weak D match, TRBD2 (6 bases). This receptor was identified in a boy between 2 and 10 years old in good health and CMV-seronegative. Sequencing was performed on PBMCs. Here the CDR3 reads CASSLGPLSTSTQYF. CDR3 DNA sequence: TGTGCCAGCAGCTTGGGCCCCCTGAGCACTAGCACGCAGTATTTT. Full variable domain (missing parts from reference TRBV5-4 and TRBJ2-3): ETGVTQSPTHLIKTRGQQVTLRCSSQSGHNTVSWYQQALGQGPQFIFQYYREEENGRGNFPPRFSGLQFPNYSSELNVNALELDDSALYLCASSLGPLSTSTQYFGPGTRLTVL.